This T cell receptor beta chain was captured by sequencing in a study of blood T cells in healthy people across ages. Staff drew roughly 10 milliliters of peripheral blood from each donor. The CDR3 runs 17 residues. Germline assignment: CDR1 MNHEY and CDR2 SMNVEV (reference sequence). With 8 bases clipped from V and 0 bases from J, the junction kept 16 bases outside the gene matches. This clonotype was seen ten or more times. The target antigen is unknown. The use of a sample-barcoded 5' primer and a J-beta primer mix characterized a second PCR of about 6 to 12 cycles. TCRdb re-analysed the 5' RACE reads in MiXCR, keeping a single row per CDR3 protein. The data show 850,000 or so distinct CDR3 sequences, more than 25% seen once. Broader study findings: Per-million-T-cell TCR beta diversity fell roughly linearly with age.

The source is an elderly woman in good health. The sample was blood. The rearrangement uses TRBV27 and TRBJ2-7; 7 positions match TRBD1. The CDR3 DNA sequence: TGTGCCAGCCCTATAACAGGACAGGACGCTAGCTCCTACGAGCAGTACTTC. This codes for CASPITGQDASSYEQYF.